This T cell receptor beta chain was identified in a study of shared clonotypes between healthy human individuals. Study-wide background: Each donor contributed plates that comprised three CD4 naive, three CD4 memory, two CD8 naive and one CD8 memory. Study results and limitations: Represented diversity, genetic and exposure-history alike, was limited by few donors.

V lost 3 bases to trimming and J lost 1 base, with 8 bases between them. This CDR3 has 13 residues. Germline CDR1 is SGHRS and CDR2 is YFSETQ. HIV-negative, healthy adults without recent acute infections or vaccinations were the donors. This clone occurred once. Its antigen is unidentified. Once extracted for a subset, genomic DNA was divided evenly among several immunoSEQ plates. Generated by immunoSEQ multiplex PCR, the TCRdb table keeps only in-frame clones and is missing some. The sample contains over a million clones, approximately 98% of which appear only once. The chain has TRBV5-1 and TRBJ2-7; unclear D gene. This TCR was recovered from a man aged 25 to 40 in good health. Sequencing was done on a sample of naive CD4+ T cells sorted from blood. The subset is: CD45RA+ positively selected. The CDR3 is CASSYAHSYEQYF. The DNA for the CDR3 is TGCGCCAGCAGCTACGCCCATTCCTACGAGCAGTACTTC.